This T cell receptor beta chain emerged from a study of PD-L1 blockade in urothelial cancer. Regarding time point: pretreatment peripheral blood. V was pared by 5 bases and J by 5 bases, with 6 bases of the junction left unmatched. Germline CDR1 is SGHVS and CDR2 is FNYEAQ. The CDR3 runs to 15 residues. The assay was immunoSEQ multiplex PCR, and TCRdb's table has in-frame clones only and misses some. Among about 74,000 clones listed, about nine tenths were seen once. The sequencing used PBMCs, collected around atezolizumab (anti-PD-L1) treatment. This chain joins TRBV7-6 and TRBJ2-3, with 11 nucleotides matching TRBD1. This TCR was sampled from a man between 70 and 80 years old with urothelial cancer. The CDR3 protein is CASSPDRGHVDTQYF. The CDR3 DNA sequence: TGTGCCAGCAGCCCGGACAGGGGGCATGTAGATACGCAGTATTTT.